Sequencing of this T cell receptor beta chain was carried out in a study of T-cell reconstitution after alpha-beta-depleted transplantation in children (dated by TCRdb to 2016 to 2017). A note on the overall study: The study quantitatively tracked T-cell immune reconstitution after TCRalphabeta/CD19-depleted allogeneic hematopoietic cell transplantation in children using TCR repertoire profiling. Summary of the overall study and its limitations: Over the following months the frequencies of hyperexpanded clones went down, and after one year T-cell counts and TCRbeta diversity were mostly credited to newly produced T cells. The apparently early alphabetaT-cell count recovery about two months after transplant was reportedly dependent on only several hundred rapidly expanded clones derived from non-depleted graft cells. The high TCRbeta diversity at day 60 in some patients was ascribed to recipient T cells and intrathymic progenitors that had survived conditioning.

CDR1 and CDR2 (DFQATT, SNEGSKA) derive from the germline V gene (reference sequence). The CDR3, cysteine through phenylalanine, is 16 amino acids long. This entry keeps only the CDR3 DNA: 48 bases, framed from base 1. Relative to germline, V is missing 3 bases and J is missing 3 bases, with 5 bases of the junction outside any gene match. Libraries came from PCR. These reads were obtained on an Illumina HiSeq 2500. Molecular barcoding was employed in the preparation of TCR libraries, with unique molecular identifiers being used to normalize TCRbeta repertoire quantification. Starting from the raw public reads, TCRdb applied fastp trimming at Q25, assembled clones with MiXCR and retained in-frame beta chains. Entries that share a CDR3 protein sequence are merged under the most common genes and DNA. The sample table contains a few hundred thousand distinct CDR3 sequences; only one count was recorded for roughly a quarter of them. 4.8% of the sample is taken by the ten largest.

Comments on this clonotype: The specificity of this receptor is unknown. The input lacks base qualities; no much larger clone sits a single base away.

Reading the label with the study, this specimen's treatment or condition is: allogeneic hematopoietic cell transplantation with graft depleted of TCRalphabeta T cells and CD19 B cells. The transplant recipients were children given TCRalphabeta/CD19-depleted allogeneic hematopoietic cell grafts. The sequences come from PBMCs, mostly from graft donor cells, collected 360 days after TCRalphabeta/CD19-depleted stem cell transplant. The chain is assembled from TRBV20-1 and TRBJ2-3, with 14 bases in between that match TRBD2. The sequence came from a female patient aged 2-15 years who had a stem cell transplant for congenital amegakaryocytic thrombocytopenia, so the T cells may come from the graft donor. The CDR3 amino acid sequence is: CSASMGLAGETDTQYF. The nucleotide sequence is TGCAGTGCTAGTATGGGACTAGCGGGAGAGACAGATACGCAGTATTTT.